The sequence of this T cell receptor (beta chain) was determined in a study of shared clonotypes between healthy human individuals. TCRdb's copy holds only in-frame clones and misses some; the assay was immunoSEQ multiplex PCR. This sample has some 2,000,000 clones, with about 95% found just once. V lost 10 bases and J 4 bases, leaving 13 bases between the germline ends. CDR3 size: 13 residues. From germline, CDR1 is PRHDT and CDR2 FYEKMQ (reference sequence). Naive CD8 isolation took CD45RO-negative cells positively selected for CCR7 and excluded terminally differentiated effector memory CD45RA+ cells.

Sequenced: naive CD8+ T cells sorted from blood. This sequence was found in a man aged 18 to 29 in good health. V is TRBV13 and J is TRBJ1-4; possibly TRBD1 for D (6 bases). The chain's CDR3 is CATKTGDNEKLFF. In DNA, the CDR3 is TGTGCCACCAAGACAGGAGATAATGAAAAACTGTTTTTT.